Listed below are T cell receptor beta chains from one sample, sequenced in a study of T cell repertoires in cytomegalovirus infection. For these receptors, no antigen is known. A single record per CDR3 protein comes from TCRdb applying MiXCR to the reads. Of over 250,000 distinct CDR3 sequences listed, approximately 22% are singletons. Sequencing used cultured PBMCs, obtained from culture after CMV antigen stimulation. The origin of the receptors is a human donor in good health (CMV status not recorded). Some clones in this sample may be carry-over from other donors' samples. Both conserved end residues are part of each CDR3. A D gene is named only where the DNA matches it firmly. Some rows have no size entry. The others give once, few or many, or a class for an expanded clone.

>TRBV7-3|few|-|TRBJ2-7
CASSFQEGDEQYF
TGTGCCAGCAGCTTCCAAGAGGGGGACGAGCAGTACTTC
>TRBV2|-|-|TRBJ2-3
CASRSFGDTQYF
TGTGCCAGCAGGTCCTTCGGGGATACGCAGTATTTT
>TRBV12-3/TRBV12-4|-|-|TRBJ2-3
CASSGGRAYDTQYF
TGTGCCAGCAGTGGCGGCAGGGCCTACGATACGCAGTATTTT
>TRBV7-8|many|TRBD1|TRBJ1-1
CASSIPDRGYGEAFF
TGTGCCAGCAGCATCCCCGACAGGGGGTATGGTGAAGCTTTCTTT
>TRBV6-2/TRBV6-3|-|-|TRBJ1-1
CASSRVWGQAFF
TGTGCCAGCAGTAGGGTCTGGGGACAAGCTTTCTTT
>TRBV28|-|-|TRBJ1-1
CASSWVWGRENTEAFF
TGTGCCAGCAGTTGGGTCTGGGGCAGGGAGAACACTGAAGCTTTCTTT
>TRBV7-9|few|-|TRBJ2-1
CASSARLEHEQFF
TGTGCCAGCAGCGCAAGACTAGAGCATGAGCAGTTCTTC
>TRBV7-3|-|TRBD1|TRBJ2-7
CASSSGTGINEQYF
TGTGCCAGCAGCTCCGGGACAGGGATCAACGAGCAGTACTTC
>TRBV5-4|many|TRBD1|TRBJ2-1
CASSLGRDRGHNEQFF
TGTGCCAGCAGCTTGGGGCGGGACAGGGGACACAATGAGCAGTTCTTC
>TRBV18|few|TRBD1|TRBJ2-7
CASSPSGGSNDEQYF
TGTGCCAGCTCACCCTCAGGGGGTTCGAATGACGAGCAGTACTTC
>TRBV27|-|-|TRBJ1-4
CASSFRRAANEKLFF
TGTGCCAGCAGTTTCAGAAGGGCCGCTAATGAAAAACTGTTTTTT
>TRBV6-2/TRBV6-3|-|-|TRBJ2-1
CASSYSGLKQFF
TGTGCCAGCAGTTACTCAGGGCTTAAGCAGTTCTTC
>TRBV19|few|-|TRBJ2-4
CASRTPSKNIQYF
TGTGCCAGTAGAACTCCCAGCAAAAACATTCAGTACTTC
>TRBV7-2|-|-|TRBJ1-1
CASSLPIFGVGAFF
TGTGCCAGCAGCTTACCTATCTTCGGGGTTGGGGCTTTCTTT
>TRBV10-3|-|-|TRBJ2-1
CAIRPRPGHQYNEQFF
TGTGCCATCCGACCAAGACCGGGACACCAGTACAATGAGCAGTTCTTC
>TRBV19|few|-|TRBJ1-5
CASSIGRTHSNQPQHF
TGTGCCAGTAGTATCGGTAGAACTCATAGCAATCAGCCCCAGCATTTT
>TRBV19|-|-|TRBJ1-2
CARGQGINGYTF
TGTGCCAGAGGGCAGGGGATTAATGGCTACACCTTC
>TRBV6-2/TRBV6-3|-|-|TRBJ2-3
CASSPSKTDTQYF
TGTGCCAGCAGCCCTTCGAAGACAGATACGCAGTATTTT
>TRBV29-1|-|TRBD1|TRBJ1-1
CSGRGTTEAFF
TGCAGCGGCAGGGGGACAACTGAAGCTTTCTTT
>TRBV4-1|-|-|TRBJ1-4
CASSHQSDRTNEKLFF
TGCGCCAGCAGCCATCAAAGCGACAGAACTAATGAAAAACTGTTTTTT
>TRBV7-6|many|TRBD2|TRBJ2-3
CASSILAGGPADTQYF
TGTGCCAGCAGCATCCTAGCGGGAGGGCCCGCGGATACGCAGTATTTT
>TRBV3-1|-|-|TRBJ1-2
CASSQLVTANYGYTF
TGTGCCAGCAGCCAGCTTGTTACAGCTAACTATGGCTACACCTTC
>TRBV14|-|-|TRBJ1-4
CASSQNSATNEKLFF
TGTGCCAGCAGCCAAAACAGTGCAACTAATGAAAAACTGTTTTTT
>TRBV7-2|few|TRBD1|TRBJ1-5
CASSLAPRQGGQPQHF
TGTGCCAGCAGCTTAGCCCCCCGACAGGGAGGTCAGCCCCAGCATTTT
>TRBV7-9|-|TRBD2|TRBJ2-1
CASSLKSTSGPYNEQFF
TGTGCCAGCAGCTTAAAGTCGACTAGCGGACCCTACAATGAGCAGTTCTTC
>TRBV6-6|few|TRBD2|TRBJ2-1
CASSGGGTGSYNEQFF
TGTGCCAGCAGTGGGGGGGGGACGGGCTCCTACAATGAGCAGTTCTTC
>TRBV28|-|-|TRBJ2-2
CASSRRITGELFF
TGTGCCAGCAGTCGACGGATCACCGGGGAGCTGTTTTTT
>TRBV5-4|-|-|TRBJ2-6
CASSPDPGAGANVLTF
TGTGCCAGCAGCCCGGATCCAGGGGCTGGGGCCAACGTCCTGACTTTC
>TRBV20-1|-|TRBD2|TRBJ2-7
CSARVGLAGPYEQYF
TGCAGTGCTAGAGTTGGGCTAGCGGGCCCCTACGAGCAGTACTTC
>TRBV24-1|-|TRBD2|TRBJ2-1
CATSKVLTSGRSNEQFF
TGTGCCACCAGTAAGGTCCTGACTAGCGGGAGATCAAATGAGCAGTTCTTC
>TRBV12-3/TRBV12-4|few|-|TRBJ1-1
CASTMTLNTEAFF
TGTGCCAGCACCATGACATTGAACACTGAAGCTTTCTTT
>TRBV11-3|-|-|TRBJ1-4
CASSRDGPNEKLFF
TGTGCCAGCAGCCGGGACGGCCCTAATGAAAAACTGTTTTTT
>TRBV6-1|few|-|TRBJ2-1
CASSGENSYNEQFF
TGTGCCAGCAGTGGGGAGAACAGCTACAATGAGCAGTTCTTC
>TRBV10-2|few|TRBD2|TRBJ2-3
CATWDYGNTDTQYF
TGCGCCACCTGGGACTACGGGAACACAGATACGCAGTATTTT
>TRBV15|-|-|TRBJ2-6
CATSRSGANVLTF
TGTGCCACCAGCAGATCTGGGGCCAACGTCCTGACTTTC
>TRBV11-2|few|-|TRBJ1-1
CASSLSGTHLRTEAFF
TGTGCCAGCAGCTTATCCGGGACACACCTACGCACTGAAGCTTTCTTT
>TRBV12-3/TRBV12-4|few|TRBD2|TRBJ2-1
CASSLRLANNEQFF
TGTGCCAGCAGTCTAAGACTAGCAAACAATGAGCAGTTCTTC